This TCR beta chain was captured by sequencing in a study of cytomegalovirus exposure and HLA in healthy donors. This PCR relied on a set of 60 Vbeta primers and 13 Jbeta primers. Profiling relied on immunoSEQ multiplex PCR, and the TCRdb table lists in-frame clones only, not all of them. The data hold more than 150,000 clones, with about 84% observed a single time. Germline V gene sequence: CDR1 KGHSH, CDR2 LQKENI. CDR3 length equals 18 residues. With 4 bases removed from V and 3 bases from J, the gap between germline ends came to 25 bases. V and J are TRBV18 and TRBJ2-7; the D gene is possibly TRBD2 (6 bases). This receptor was taken from a man aged 50-60 years in good health and CMV-seropositive. Sequencing was done on a sample of PBMCs. In DNA form, the CDR3 reads TGTGCCAGCTCACTCCTCGACCCTTCCCCCGGGAGTGGCTACGAGCAGTACTTC. It encodes CASSLLDPSPGSGYEQYF. Filled out from reference TRBV18 and TRBJ2-7, the complete variable domain reads NAGVMQNPRHLVRRRGQEARLRCSPMKGHSHVYWYRQLPEEGLKFMVYLQKENIIDESGMPKERFSAEFPKEGPSILRIQQVVRGDSAAYFCASSLLDPSPGSGYEQYFGPGTRLTVT.